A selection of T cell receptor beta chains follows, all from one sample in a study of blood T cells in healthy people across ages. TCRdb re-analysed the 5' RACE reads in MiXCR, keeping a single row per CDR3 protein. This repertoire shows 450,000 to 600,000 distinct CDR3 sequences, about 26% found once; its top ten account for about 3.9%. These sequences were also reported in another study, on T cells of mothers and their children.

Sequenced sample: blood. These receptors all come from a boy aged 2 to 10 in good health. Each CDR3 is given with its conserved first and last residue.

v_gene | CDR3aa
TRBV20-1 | CSARQGGDYEQYF
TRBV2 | CASSARGHEQYF
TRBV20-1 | CSASPGHTQYF
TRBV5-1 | CASSFAGYAYEAFF
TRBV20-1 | CSASGTAETQYF
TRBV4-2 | CASSQKGQSNFYEQYF
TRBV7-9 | CASSRAGGGYGYTF
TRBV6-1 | CASSEVQKNIQYF
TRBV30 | CAWTVLAGYNEQFF
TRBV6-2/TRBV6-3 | CASRHQGQETQYF
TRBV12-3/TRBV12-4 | CASSLAAGTQYF
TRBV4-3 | CASSQEGGYDEKLFF
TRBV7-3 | CASSPQGPGQGRSPRVSEQYF
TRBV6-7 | CASSYFRTRGSYNEQFF
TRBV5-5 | CASSQGTAKDTQYF
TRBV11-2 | CASSRGGAGANEQFF
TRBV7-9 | CASSQADEQFF
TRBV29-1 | CSVEGTGASSLYNEQFF
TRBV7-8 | CASSLGAAEKLFF
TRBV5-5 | CASSLAKTTSYEQYF
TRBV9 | CASSISREQFF
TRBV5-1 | CASSLWTVETQYF
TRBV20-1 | CSAGLLAGGFNEQFF
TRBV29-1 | CSVVDRANRYTF
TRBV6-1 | CASSGLGVAGLEQYF
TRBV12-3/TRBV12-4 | CASIRGGTEAFF
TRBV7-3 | CASSRTGEETQYF
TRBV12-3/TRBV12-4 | CASSPWDRDNGELFF
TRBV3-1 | CASSQGTIGYTF
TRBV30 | CAWSLGNPYSGANVLTF
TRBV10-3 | CAIRPTGTYEQYF
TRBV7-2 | CASSWTTEQQFF
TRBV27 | CASSPMTGQETQYF
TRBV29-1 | CSAQASSGNTIYF
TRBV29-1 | CSVAGVGLANYEQYF
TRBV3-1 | CASSQITSGNGVNEQFF
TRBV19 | CASSMATGGGREQFF
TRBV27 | CASTNTFAKQETQYF
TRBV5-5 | CASSPGSGSGTDTQYF
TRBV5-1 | CASSPPSGNTGELFF
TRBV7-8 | CASSLAGGLLELFF
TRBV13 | CASSLVTSGSIQETQYF
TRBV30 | CAWSVRVYNEQFF
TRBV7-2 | CASSSSAMNTEAFF
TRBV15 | CATSREVVEGDTQYF
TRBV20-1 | CSAYDNEQFF
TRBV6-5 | CASSYSGGTEAFF
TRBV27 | CASSLVGRSNQPQHF
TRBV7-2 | CASSSQVSGLQETQYF
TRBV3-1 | CASSQGNSYGYTF
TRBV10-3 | CATGHTDTQYF
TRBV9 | CASSVRIYNEQFF
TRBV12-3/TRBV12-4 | CATSQGGF
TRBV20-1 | CSAGPGTEYEQYF
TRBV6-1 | CASSVYSNYGYTF
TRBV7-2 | CASSEPGQGFAYGYTF
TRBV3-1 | CASSPAAGPSGQAKNIQYF